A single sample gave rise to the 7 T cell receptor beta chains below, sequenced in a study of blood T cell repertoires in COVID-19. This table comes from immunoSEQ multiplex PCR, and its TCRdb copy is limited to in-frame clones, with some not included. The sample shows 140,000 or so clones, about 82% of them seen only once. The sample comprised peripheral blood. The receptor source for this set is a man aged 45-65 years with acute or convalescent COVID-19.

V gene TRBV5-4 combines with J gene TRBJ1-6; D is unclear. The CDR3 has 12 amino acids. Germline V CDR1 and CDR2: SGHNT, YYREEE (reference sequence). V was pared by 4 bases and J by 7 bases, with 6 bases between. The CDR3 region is CASSPQNSPLHF. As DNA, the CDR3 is TGTGCCAGCAGCCCACAGAATTCACCCCTCCACTTT.

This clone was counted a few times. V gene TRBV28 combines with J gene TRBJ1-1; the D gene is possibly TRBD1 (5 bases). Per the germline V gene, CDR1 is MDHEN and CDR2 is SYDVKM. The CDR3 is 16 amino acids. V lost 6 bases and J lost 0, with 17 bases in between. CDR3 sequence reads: CASSFTGGIMNTEAFF. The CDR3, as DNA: TGTGCCAGCAGCTTTACAGGCGGCATCATGAACACTGAAGCTTTCTTT.

CDR3 amino acids: CASASTLERTDTQYF. DNA for the CDR3: TGTGCCAGCGCTAGTACCCTAGAGCGCACAGATACGCAGTATTTT. The chain uses TRBV27 and TRBJ2-3; D gene uncertain. V gave up 8 bases and J gave up 1 base, with 16 bases separating them. The CDR3 runs to 15 residues. CDR1 is MNHEY, CDR2 SMNVEV, per germline (reference sequence).

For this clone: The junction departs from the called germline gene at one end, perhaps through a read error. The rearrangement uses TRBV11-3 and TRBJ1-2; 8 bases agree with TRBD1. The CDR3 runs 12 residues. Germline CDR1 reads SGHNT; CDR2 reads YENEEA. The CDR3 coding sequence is TGTGCCAGCAGCCTAGACAGGGGCGGCTACACCTTC. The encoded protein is CASSLDRGGYTF.

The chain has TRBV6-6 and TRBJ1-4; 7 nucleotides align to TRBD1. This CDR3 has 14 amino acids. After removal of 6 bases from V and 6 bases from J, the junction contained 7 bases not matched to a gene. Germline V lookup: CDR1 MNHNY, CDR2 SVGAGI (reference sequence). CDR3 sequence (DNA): TGTGCCAGCAGCCAACAGGGGATTGATGAAAAACTGTTTTTT. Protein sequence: CASSQQGIDEKLFF.

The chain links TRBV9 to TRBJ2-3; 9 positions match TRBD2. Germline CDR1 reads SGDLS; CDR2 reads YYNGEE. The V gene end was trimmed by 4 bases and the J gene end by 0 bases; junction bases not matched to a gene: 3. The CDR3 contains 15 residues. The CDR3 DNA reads TGTGCCAGCAGCTCTAGCGGGACTAGCACAGATACGCAGTATTTT. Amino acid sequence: CASSSSGTSTDTQYF.

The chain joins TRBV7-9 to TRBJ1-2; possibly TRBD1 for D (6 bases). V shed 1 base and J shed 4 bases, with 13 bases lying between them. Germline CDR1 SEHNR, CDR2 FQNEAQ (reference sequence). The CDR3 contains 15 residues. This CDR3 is CASSLGGGLGYGYTF. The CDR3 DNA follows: TGTGCCAGCAGCTTAGGAGGGGGACTAGGCTATGGCTACACCTTC.